What follows is one T cell receptor beta chain and its context. Antigen: not known. The CDR3 is 15 amino acids. J was trimmed by 5 bases and V by 3 bases; bases with no gene match: 9. Germline CDR1 MRHNA, CDR2 SNTAGT. Patients chosen for sequencing had CD8+CD57+ cells that had expanded, as shown by flow cytometry. Patients were therapy-naive when their blood was sampled. Profiles of TCR beta VDJ and CDR3 were generated from a genomic DNA template. One entry per CDR3 protein results from TCRdb running MiXCR on the reads. The sample includes around 150,000 distinct CDR3 sequences, roughly two thirds of them seen just once. This sample was taken from a study of CD8+CD57+ T cells in acquired aplastic anemia. As for the study in general: Recorded DNA amounts for sorted CD4+ and CD8+ cells had an average of approximately 3 ug.

Study-level results: Twenty-nine CD8+ CDR3 sequences were shared between patients and controls.

This TCR was recovered from a human donor with aplastic anemia. Specimen: sorted CD4+, CD8+, or CD8+CD57+ T cells (not recorded which) from PBMCs. The J gene is TRBJ2-5, the V gene TRBV6-4; 7 nucleotides match TRBD2. The CDR3 region is CASSDWAGAGETQYF. CDR3 nucleotide sequence: TGTGCCAGCAGTGATTGGGCGGGAGCGGGCGAGACCCAGTACTTC.